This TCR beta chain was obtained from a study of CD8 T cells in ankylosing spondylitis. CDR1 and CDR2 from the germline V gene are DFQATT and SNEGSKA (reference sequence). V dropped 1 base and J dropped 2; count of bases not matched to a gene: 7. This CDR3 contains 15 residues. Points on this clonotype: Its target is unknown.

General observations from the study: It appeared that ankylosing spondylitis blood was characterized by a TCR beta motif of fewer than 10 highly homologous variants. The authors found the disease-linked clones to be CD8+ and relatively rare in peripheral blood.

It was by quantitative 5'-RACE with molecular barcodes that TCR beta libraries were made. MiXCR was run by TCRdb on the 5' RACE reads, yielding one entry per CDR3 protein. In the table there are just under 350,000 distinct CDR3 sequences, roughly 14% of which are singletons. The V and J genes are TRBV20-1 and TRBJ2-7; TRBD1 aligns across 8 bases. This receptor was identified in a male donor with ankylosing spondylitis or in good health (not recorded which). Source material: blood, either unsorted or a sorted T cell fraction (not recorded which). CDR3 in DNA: TGCAGTGCTAGAGGTCTCACAGGGGGTCCCTACGAGCAGTACTTC. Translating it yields CSARGLTGGPYEQYF.